The entry that follows covers one T cell receptor beta chain sequence. Its cognate antigen is unknown. The CDR3 is made up of 14 amino acids. Per the germline V gene, CDR1 is MNHNS and CDR2 is SASEGT. The ends were cut back, 6 bases at V and 3 bases at J, with 15 bases in the middle. During its preparation, the TCRbeta library received unique molecular identifiers. TCRdb re-called the PCR reads with MiXCR, one entry per CDR3 protein. The sample consists of roughly 420,000 distinct CDR3 sequences, around 15% of them appearing once. This record belongs to a study of T-cell reconstitution after alpha-beta-depleted transplantation in children. Study-wide results and caveats: The study reportedly traced alpha-beta T cells about two months after transplant to several hundred expanded graft clones. The authors attributed T-cell counts and diversity one year after transplant mostly to newly produced T cells. After transplant, high TCRbeta diversity at day 60 in some patients arose from surviving recipient T cells and thymic progenitors.

The receptor's source is a boy younger than two who had a stem cell transplant for Wiskott-Aldrich syndrome, so the T cells may come from the graft donor. The chain carries TRBV6-1 and TRBJ2-7; a weak D match, TRBD1 (6 bases). Material: PBMCs, mostly from graft donor cells, obtained 360 days after TCRalphabeta/CD19-depleted stem cell transplant. CDR3 in amino acids: CASSSGTLLYEQYF. CDR3 DNA: TGTGCCAGCAGCTCCGGGACACTTCTCTACGAGCAGTACTTC.